This T cell receptor beta chain is from a study of cytomegalovirus exposure and HLA in healthy donors. Overall study findings and caveats: Previous analysis showed most TCR beta V segments were productive about 87% or about 30% of the time.

The PCR contained 60 Vbeta and 13 Jbeta primers. Clones were sequenced by immunoSEQ multiplex PCR, and TCRdb holds only the in-frame ones, with some missing. This table holds around 190,000 clones, 80% found once. Concerning this clone: The antigen is unknown.

Sample: PBMCs. This sequence was found in a man aged 35 to 55 in good health and CMV-seronegative.

This CDR3 is CASSYSRSMNTEAFF. The CDR3 bases are TGTGCCAGCAGTTACTCAAGGAGTATGAACACTGAAGCTTTCTTT. The rearrangement uses TRBV6-5 and TRBJ1-1; the D is unclear. V dropped 0 bases and J dropped 0 bases, with 8 bases sitting between them. Per germline, CDR1 MNHEY and CDR2 SVGAGI. The CDR3 contains 15 residues.